Below are 11 T cell receptor beta chains sequenced from a single sample in a study of cytomegalovirus exposure and HLA in healthy donors. PCR involved 60 Vbeta and 13 Jbeta primers. TCRdb's table, derived via immunoSEQ multiplex PCR, lists solely in-frame clones and lacks some. The sample contains tens of thousands of clones, about 66% of which appear only once. Sample: PBMCs. The receptors come from a man in his fifties or sixties in good health and CMV-seropositive.

The rearrangement uses TRBV28 and TRBJ1-3, with D uncertain. Trimming pared 6 bases from V and 0 bases from J, leaving 9 bases between. There are 14 residues in the CDR3. Germline lookup yields CDR1 MDHEN and CDR2 SYDVKM. The CDR3 DNA is TGTGCCAGCAGACAGAGCCTCTCTGGAAACACCATATATTTT. Translation: CASRQSLSGNTIYF.

The chain has TRBV11-2 and TRBJ2-1; 7 bases map to TRBD2. V was pared by 5 bases and J by 3 bases, with 10 bases of the junction left unmatched. CDR1 SGHAT and CDR2 FQNNGV come from the germline V gene. There are 16 residues in the CDR3. The CDR3 loop reads CASSLSPGLLYNEQFF. Written as DNA, the CDR3 is TGTGCCAGCAGCCTCAGCCCGGGACTACTCTACAATGAGCAGTTCTTC.

This clone has only a few counts. V and J are TRBV4-3 and TRBJ1-5, with 8 positions matching TRBD1. This CDR3 contains 16 residues. The germline gives CDR1 LGHNA, CDR2 YSLEER. V gave up 0 bases and J gave up 5 bases; unmatched junction bases: 6. CDR3 bases: TGCGCCAGCAGCCAAGATCTACAGGGGGACGATCAGCCCCAGCATTTT. This encodes CASSQDLQGDDQPQHF.

The V gene is TRBV27, the J gene TRBJ1-5; D gene unclear. The CDR3 spans 15 residues. The V end lost 6 bases, the J end lost 7 bases, and 19 bases lay between the germline ends. Germline CDR1 and CDR2: MNHEY and SMNVEV (reference sequence). This chain's CDR3 is CASRPGTSANQPQHF. CDR3 DNA: TGTGCCAGCAGGCCAGGCACTTCTGCCAACCAGCCCCAGCATTTT.

The V and J genes are TRBV6-6 and TRBJ2-7; 7 nucleotides align to TRBD1. Germline CDR1 is MNHNY and CDR2 is SVGAGI (reference sequence). V was clipped by 5 bases and J by 5 bases; unmatched bases: 9. This CDR3 has 14 residues. In DNA, the CDR3 is TGTGCCAGCAGTGCCCGTGACAGGGCCCACGAGCAGTACTTC. Its translation is CASSARDRAHEQYF.

The gene calls are TRBV7-2 and TRBJ2-3; tentatively, D is TRBD1 (6 bases). Germline CDR1 is SGHTA and CDR2 is FQGNSA. The CDR3 is 16 amino acids. The V gene lost 5 bases and the J gene lost 8 bases, with 23 bases spanning the gap. The CDR3: CASSPPRVGEGGTQYF. CDR3 nucleotide sequence: TGTGCCAGCAGCCCGCCGCGGGTCGGGGAAGGGGGTACGCAGTATTTT.

CDR3 region: CASSAGQVGETQYF. DNA of the CDR3: TGTGCCAGCAGCGCGGGACAGGTCGGGGAGACCCAGTACTTC. V and J are TRBV9 and TRBJ2-5; 8 positions agree with TRBD1. Germline CDR1 SGDLS, CDR2 YYNGEE. CDR3 size: 14 residues. The J segment lost 5 bases and the V segment lost 3 bases, leaving 6 bases of the junction unmatched.

The chain uses TRBV19 and TRBJ1-3; D is uncertain. V was pared by 7 bases and J by 4 bases, with 14 bases between. The CDR3 is made up of 14 amino acids. Germline values: CDR1 LNHDA, CDR2 SQIVND (reference sequence). Here the CDR3 reads CASTTAAAGNTIYF. DNA of the CDR3: TGTGCCAGTACCACCGCCGCTGCGGGAAACACCATATATTTT.

This rearrangement joins TRBV10-2 to TRBJ1-2; 8 bases map to TRBD1. Germline loops: CDR1 WSHSY, CDR2 SAAADI. V was pared by 0 bases and J by 3 bases, with 6 bases of the junction left unmatched. This CDR3 comprises 16 residues. DNA for the CDR3: TGCGCCAGCAGTGAGTCGACCAGGGGGCTTGACTATGGCTACACCTTC. Translated, it gives CASSESTRGLDYGYTF.

The table lists this clone with many counts. V and J are TRBV6-5 and TRBJ1-5; D remains ambiguous. The CDR3 loop spans 14 amino acids. Germline assignment: CDR1 MNHEY and CDR2 SVGAGI. V was clipped by 6 bases and J by 4 bases, with 13 bases between them. CDR3 amino acids: CASRTGSGNQPQHF. As DNA, the CDR3 is TGTGCCAGCAGAACGGGATCTGGAAATCAGCCCCAGCATTTT.

Remarks on this clone: One end of the junction does not line up with germline, which may come from a read error. This chain links TRBV7-9 with TRBJ2-7; TRBD1 aligns across 9 bases. This CDR3 is built from 14 residues. The germline gives CDR1 SEHNR, CDR2 FQNEAQ (reference sequence). The CDR3 DNA reads TGTTCCAGCAGCTTAGGACAGGGGATCCACGAGCAGTACTTC. This gives the protein CSSSLGQGIHEQYF. The full variable domain, with the rest looked up from reference TRBV7-9 and TRBJ2-7, is DTGVSQNPRHKITKRGQNVTFRCDPISEHNRLYWYRQTLGQGPEFLTYFQNEAQLEKSRLLSDRFSAERPKGSFSTLEIQRTEQGDSAMYLCSSSLGQGIHEQYFGPGTRLTVT.